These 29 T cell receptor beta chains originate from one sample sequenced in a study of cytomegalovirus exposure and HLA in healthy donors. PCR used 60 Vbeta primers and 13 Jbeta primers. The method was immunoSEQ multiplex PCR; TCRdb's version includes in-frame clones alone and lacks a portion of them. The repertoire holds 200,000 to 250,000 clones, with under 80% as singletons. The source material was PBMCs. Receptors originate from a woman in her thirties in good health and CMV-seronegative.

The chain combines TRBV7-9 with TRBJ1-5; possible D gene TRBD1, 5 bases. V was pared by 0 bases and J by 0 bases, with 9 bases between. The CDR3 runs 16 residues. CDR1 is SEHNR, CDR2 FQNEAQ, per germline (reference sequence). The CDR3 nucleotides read TGTGCCAGCAGCTTAGCGCAGGGTCTTAGCAATCAGCCCCAGCATTTT. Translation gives CASSLAQGLSNQPQHF.

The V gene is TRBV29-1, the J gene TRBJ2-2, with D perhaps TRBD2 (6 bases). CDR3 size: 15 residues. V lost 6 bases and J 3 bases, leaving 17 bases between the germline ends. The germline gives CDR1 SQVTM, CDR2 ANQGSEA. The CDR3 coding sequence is TGCAGCGTCCCCCGGGGTAGCGGACACACCGGGGAGCTGTTTTTT. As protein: CSVPRGSGHTGELFF.

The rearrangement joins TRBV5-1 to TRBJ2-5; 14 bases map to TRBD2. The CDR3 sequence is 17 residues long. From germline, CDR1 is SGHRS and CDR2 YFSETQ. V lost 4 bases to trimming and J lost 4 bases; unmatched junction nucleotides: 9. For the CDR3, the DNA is TGCGCCAGCAGCCCGGGACTAGCGGGGGCCCGGATAGAGACCCAGTACTTC. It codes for CASSPGLAGARIETQYF.

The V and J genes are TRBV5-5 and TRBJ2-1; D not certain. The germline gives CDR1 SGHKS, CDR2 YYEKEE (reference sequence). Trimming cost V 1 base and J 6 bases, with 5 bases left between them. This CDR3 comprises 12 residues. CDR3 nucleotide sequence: TGTGCCAGCAGCTTGACGAGCAATGAGCAGTTCTTC. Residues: CASSLTSNEQFF.

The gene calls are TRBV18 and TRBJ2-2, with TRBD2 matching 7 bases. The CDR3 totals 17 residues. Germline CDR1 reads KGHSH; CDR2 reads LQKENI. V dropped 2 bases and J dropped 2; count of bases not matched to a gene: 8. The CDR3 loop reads CASSPGISGANTGELFF. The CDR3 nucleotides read TGTGCCAGCTCACCAGGCATCAGCGGGGCCAACACCGGGGAGCTGTTTTTT.

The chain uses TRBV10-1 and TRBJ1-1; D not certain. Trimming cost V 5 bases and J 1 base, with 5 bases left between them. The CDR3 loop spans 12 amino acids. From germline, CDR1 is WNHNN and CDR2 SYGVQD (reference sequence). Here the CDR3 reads CASSNRNTEAFF. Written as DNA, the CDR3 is TGCGCCAGCAGTAATAGGAACACTGAAGCTTTCTTT.

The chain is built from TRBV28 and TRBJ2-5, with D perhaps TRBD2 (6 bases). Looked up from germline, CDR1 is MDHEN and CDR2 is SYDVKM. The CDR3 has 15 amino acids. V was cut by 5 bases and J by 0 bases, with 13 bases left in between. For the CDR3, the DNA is TGTGCCAGCAGTCTTAGTGGGGGGTACCAAGAGACCCAGTACTTC. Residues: CASSLSGGYQETQYF. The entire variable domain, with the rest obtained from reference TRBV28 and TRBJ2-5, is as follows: DVKVTQSSRYLVKRTGEKVFLECVQDMDHENMFWYRQDPGLGLRLIYFSYDVKMKEKGDIPEGYSVSREKKERFSLILESASTNQTSMYLCASSLSGGYQETQYFGPGTRLLVL.

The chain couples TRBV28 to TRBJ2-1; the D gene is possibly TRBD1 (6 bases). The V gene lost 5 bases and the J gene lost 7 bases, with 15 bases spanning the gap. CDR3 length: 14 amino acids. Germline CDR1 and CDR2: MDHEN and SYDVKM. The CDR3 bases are TGTGCCAGCAGTGGTCGCACAGGGAATAATGAGCAGTTCTTC. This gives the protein CASSGRTGNNEQFF.

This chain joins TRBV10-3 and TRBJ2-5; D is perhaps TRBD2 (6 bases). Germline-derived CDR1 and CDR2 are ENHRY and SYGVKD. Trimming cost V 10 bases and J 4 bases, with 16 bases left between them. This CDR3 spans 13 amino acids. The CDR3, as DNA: TGTGCCAGCCTCGGGAGTAAGGGAGAGACCCAGTACTTC. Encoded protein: CASLGSKGETQYF.

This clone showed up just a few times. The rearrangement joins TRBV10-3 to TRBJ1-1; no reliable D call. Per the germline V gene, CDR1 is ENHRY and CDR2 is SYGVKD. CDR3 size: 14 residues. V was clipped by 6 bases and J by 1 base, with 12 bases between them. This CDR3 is CAISATGGNTEAFF. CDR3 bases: TGTGCCATCAGCGCCACGGGTGGGAACACTGAAGCTTTCTTT.

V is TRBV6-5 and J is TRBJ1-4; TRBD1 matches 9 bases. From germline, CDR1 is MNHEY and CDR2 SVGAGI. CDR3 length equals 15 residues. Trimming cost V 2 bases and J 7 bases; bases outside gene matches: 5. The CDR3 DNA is TGTGCCAGCAGTTACCCCGGACAGGGGACTGAAAAACTGTTTTTT. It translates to CASSYPGQGTEKLFF.

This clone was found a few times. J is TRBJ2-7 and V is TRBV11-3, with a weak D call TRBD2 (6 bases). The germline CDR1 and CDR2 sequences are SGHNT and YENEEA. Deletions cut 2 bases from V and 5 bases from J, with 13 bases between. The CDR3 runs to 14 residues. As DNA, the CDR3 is TGTGCCAGCAGCTTATGGAGGGCCCGGGACGAGCAGTACTTC. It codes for CASSLWRARDEQYF.

The CDR3 nucleotides read TGTGCCAGCAGAATAAGGACAGGGCCGGGGAGCAATCAGCCCCAGCATTTT. Its translation is CASRIRTGPGSNQPQHF. The chain links TRBV5-6 to TRBJ1-5; TRBD1 agrees at 8 bases. The CDR3 totals 17 residues. Trimming removed 5 bases from V and 1 base from J; junction bases left unmatched: 11. Germline lookup yields CDR1 SGHDT and CDR2 YYEEEE.

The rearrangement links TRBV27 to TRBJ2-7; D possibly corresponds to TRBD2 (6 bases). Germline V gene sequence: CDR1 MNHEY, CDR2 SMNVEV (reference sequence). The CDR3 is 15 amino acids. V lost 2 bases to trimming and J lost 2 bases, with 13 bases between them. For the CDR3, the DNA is TGTGCCAGCAGTTTAGTGGGGGGAGTTACCTACGAGCAGTACTTC. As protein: CASSLVGGVTYEQYF.

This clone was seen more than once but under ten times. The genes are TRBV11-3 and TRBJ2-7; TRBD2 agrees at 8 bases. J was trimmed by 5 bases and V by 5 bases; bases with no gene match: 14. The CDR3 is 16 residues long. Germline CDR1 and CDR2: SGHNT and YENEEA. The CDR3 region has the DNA TGTGCCAGCAGCCCCCGTTCCGGGGGGGGCGTGGACGAGCAGTACTTC. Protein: CASSPRSGGGVDEQYF.

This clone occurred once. The chain's CDR3 is CASSRLFVANTEAFF. The CDR3 DNA is TGTGCCAGCAGCCGTCTTTTTGTGGCGAACACTGAAGCTTTCTTT. J is TRBJ1-1 and V is TRBV11-2, with no clear D. Germline V CDR1 and CDR2: SGHAT, FQNNGV. The CDR3 has 15 amino acids. With 5 bases removed from V and 1 base from J, the gap between germline ends came to 14 bases. The full variable domain, its missing parts supplied by reference TRBV11-2 and TRBJ1-1, is EAGVAQSPRYKIIEKRQSVAFWCNPISGHATLYWYQQILGQGPKLLIQFQNNGVVDDSQLPKDRFSAERLKGVDSTLKIQPAKLEDSAVYLCASSRLFVANTEAFFGQGTRLTVV.

The CDR3 is CASSYLGRINGYTF. CDR3 nucleotides: TGTGCCAGCAGTTACTTGGGCAGGATAAATGGCTACACCTTC. The rearrangement uses TRBV6-6 and TRBJ1-2; D call uncertain. The CDR3 length is 14 residues. Germline CDR1 and CDR2: MNHNY and SVGAGI (reference sequence). With 1 base removed from V and 6 bases from J, the gap between germline ends came to 12 bases.

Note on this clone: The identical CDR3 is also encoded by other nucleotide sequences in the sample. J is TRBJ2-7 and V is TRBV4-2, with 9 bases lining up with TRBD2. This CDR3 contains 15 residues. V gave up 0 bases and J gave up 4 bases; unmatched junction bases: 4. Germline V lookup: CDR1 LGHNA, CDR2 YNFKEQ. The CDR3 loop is CASSQDLAGSYEQYF. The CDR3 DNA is TGTGCCAGCAGCCAAGATCTAGCGGGGTCTTACGAGCAGTACTTC.

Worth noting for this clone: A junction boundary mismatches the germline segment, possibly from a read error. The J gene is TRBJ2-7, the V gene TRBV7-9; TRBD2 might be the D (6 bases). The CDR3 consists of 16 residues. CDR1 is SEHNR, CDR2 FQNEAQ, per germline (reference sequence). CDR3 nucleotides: TGTTCCAGCAGCTTAGTCGGAGGGGCCGTTCTCTACGAGCAGTACTTC. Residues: CSSSLVGGAVLYEQYF.

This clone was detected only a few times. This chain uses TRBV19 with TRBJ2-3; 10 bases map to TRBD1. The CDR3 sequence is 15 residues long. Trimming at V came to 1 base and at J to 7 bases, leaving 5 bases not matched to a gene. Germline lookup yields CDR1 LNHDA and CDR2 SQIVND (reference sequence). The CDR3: CASSIAGQGTYTQYF. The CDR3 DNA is TGTGCCAGTAGTATAGCGGGACAGGGGACATATACGCAGTATTTT.

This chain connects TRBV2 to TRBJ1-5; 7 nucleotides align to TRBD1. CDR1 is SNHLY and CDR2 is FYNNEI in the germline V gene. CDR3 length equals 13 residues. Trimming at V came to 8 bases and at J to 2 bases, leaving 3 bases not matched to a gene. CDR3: CASLGQRNQPQHF. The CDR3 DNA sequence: TGTGCCAGCCTGGGACAGCGCAATCAGCCCCAGCATTTT.

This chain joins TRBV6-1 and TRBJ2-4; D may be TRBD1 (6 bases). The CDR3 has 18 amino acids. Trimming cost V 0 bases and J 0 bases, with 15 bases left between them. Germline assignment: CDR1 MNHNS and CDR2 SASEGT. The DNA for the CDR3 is TGTGCCAGCAGTGAAGCGCGAGAACAGGGCCTAGCCAAAAACATTCAGTACTTC. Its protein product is CASSEAREQGLAKNIQYF.

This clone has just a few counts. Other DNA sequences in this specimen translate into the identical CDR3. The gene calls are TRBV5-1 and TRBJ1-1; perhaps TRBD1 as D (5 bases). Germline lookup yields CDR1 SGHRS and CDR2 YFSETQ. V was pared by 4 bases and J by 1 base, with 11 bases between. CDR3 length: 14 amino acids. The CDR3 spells CASSLPTGNTEAFF. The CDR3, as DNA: TGCGCCAGCAGCCTTCCTACAGGGAACACTGAAGCTTTCTTT.

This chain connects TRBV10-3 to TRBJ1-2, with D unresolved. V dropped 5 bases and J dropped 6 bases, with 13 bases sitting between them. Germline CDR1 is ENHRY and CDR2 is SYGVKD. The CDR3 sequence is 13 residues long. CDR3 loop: CAISPQRSHGYTF. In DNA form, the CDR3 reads TGTGCCATCAGTCCTCAGAGGTCGCATGGCTACACCTTC.

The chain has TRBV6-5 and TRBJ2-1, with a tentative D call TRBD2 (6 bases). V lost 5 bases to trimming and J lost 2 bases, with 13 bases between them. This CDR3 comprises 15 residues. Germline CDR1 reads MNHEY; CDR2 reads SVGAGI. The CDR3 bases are TGTGCCAGCAGTAAACCGGGAGTAACCTACAATGAGCAGTTCTTC. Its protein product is CASSKPGVTYNEQFF.

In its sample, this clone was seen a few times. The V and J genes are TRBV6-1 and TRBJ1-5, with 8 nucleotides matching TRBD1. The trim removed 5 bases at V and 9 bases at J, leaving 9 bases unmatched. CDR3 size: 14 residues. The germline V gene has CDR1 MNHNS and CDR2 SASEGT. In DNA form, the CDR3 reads TGTGCCAGCAGTAACCGACAGGGGAGTGTGCCCCAGCATTTT. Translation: CASSNRQGSVPQHF.

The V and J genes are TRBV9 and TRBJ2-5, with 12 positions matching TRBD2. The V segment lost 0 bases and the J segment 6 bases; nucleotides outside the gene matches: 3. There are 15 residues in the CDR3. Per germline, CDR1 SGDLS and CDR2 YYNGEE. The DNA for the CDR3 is TGTGCCAGCAGCGTAGGACTAGCGGGAGAAAAGACCCAGTACTTC. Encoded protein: CASSVGLAGEKTQYF.

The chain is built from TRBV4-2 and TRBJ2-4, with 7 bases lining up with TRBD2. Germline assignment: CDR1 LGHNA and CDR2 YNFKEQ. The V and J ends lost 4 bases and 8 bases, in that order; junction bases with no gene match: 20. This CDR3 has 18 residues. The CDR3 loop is CASSPTAGGGPRSDIQYF. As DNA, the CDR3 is TGTGCCAGCAGCCCTACCGCCGGGGGAGGGCCCCGGTCGGACATTCAGTACTTC.

CDR3: CASRGPGQGASETQYF. For the CDR3, the DNA is TGTGCCAGCAGGGGACCGGGACAGGGGGCATCAGAGACCCAGTACTTC. This chain joins TRBV5-4 and TRBJ2-5, with 12 bases that match TRBD1. The ends lost 5 bases at V and 4 bases at J; junction bases unmatched: 9. CDR1 and CDR2 (germline): SGHNT, YYREEE (reference sequence). The CDR3 has 16 residues.